This TCR beta chain emerged from a study of blood T cell repertoires in COVID-19. Overall study context: Acute and convalescent COVID-19 specimens originated in the United States, Italy and Spain. T cells, B-cell-depleted T cells, or PBMCs supplied cDNA or gDNA.

CDR3 length equals 10 residues. The V gene's germline CDR1 is SQVTM and CDR2 ANQGSEA. In the study's own analysis: Reference gene primer amplification gave nucleated cell count estimates. TCRdb's table, derived via immunoSEQ multiplex PCR, lists solely in-frame clones and lacks some. Clone size and the V and J calls come from that table; the DNA yielded D and trimming. Of approximately 100,000 clones listed, 85% to 90% are singletons. This sequence originates from an elderly woman with acute or convalescent COVID-19. This rearrangement joins TRBV29-1 to TRBJ1-2; D call uncertain. Sequencing was done on a sample of peripheral blood. In nucleotides, the CDR3 is TGCAGTATCAACAGCAATGGCTACACCTTC. It encodes CSINSNGYTF.